This is a list of T cell receptor beta chains from one sample in a study of post-analysis software for immune sequencing data. TCRdb analysed the PCR reads with MiXCR anew, one entry per CDR3 protein. The sample holds hundreds of thousands of distinct CDR3 sequences, about 53% seen once. The sequenced material came from blood. The receptors originated from a girl aged 10 to 17 with multiple sclerosis. The CDR3 runs from the conserved cysteine through the conserved F or W. A D gene is named only where the DNA matches it firmly. The size entry is marked missing in some rows and otherwise reads once, few, many or a size class.

J	V	size	D	DNA	CDR3
TRBJ1-1	TRBV21-1	once	NA	TGTGCCAGCCAAGCAAAGAGGGGCTGGGACACTGAAGCTTTCTTT	CASQAKRGWDTEAFF
TRBJ2-7	TRBV5-1	NA	TRBD1	TGCGCCAGCAGCCCGCCGGGACAGCGCTACGAGCAGTACTTC	CASSPPGQRYEQYF
TRBJ2-7	TRBV28	once	NA	TGTGCCAGCAACCGTTGGGGGAACGAGCAGTACTTC	CASNRWGNEQYF
TRBJ2-5	TRBV11-3	NA	TRBD2	TGTGCCAGCAGCTTAAAGGCGGGAGAGGGGGAGACCCAGTACTTC	CASSLKAGEGETQYF
TRBJ2-5	TRBV18	few	NA	TGTGCCAGCTCACCATACAGGGTGAGGGCCCAAGAGACCCAGTACTTC	CASSPYRVRAQETQYF
TRBJ2-3	TRBV20-1	NA	TRBD2	TGCAGTGCTAGACAGCGGGGGAGCACAGATACGCAGTATTTT	CSARQRGSTDTQYF
TRBJ2-3	TRBV7-2	NA	TRBD2	TGTGCCAGCAGTTCAACTAGCGGCCGTTGGGATACGCAGTATTTT	CASSSTSGRWDTQYF
TRBJ2-5	TRBV5-5	NA	TRBD2	TGTGCCAGCAGCCAATTGCCTAGCGGGGACCCCCAAGAGACCCAGTACTTC	CASSQLPSGDPQETQYF
TRBJ1-5	TRBV6-1	NA	NA	TGTGCCAGCAGACTTGGAGGCCCGGGCAATCAGCCCCAGCATTTT	CASRLGGPGNQPQHF
TRBJ2-7	TRBV20-1	NA	NA	TGCAGTGCGGGTGGGGTAAGCCCCTACGAGCAGTACTTC	CSAGGVSPYEQYF
TRBJ1-2	TRBV4-2	NA	TRBD1	TGTGCCAGCAGCCAAGTAGGGGACAGTAACTATGGCTACACCTTC	CASSQVGDSNYGYTF
TRBJ2-4	TRBV6-5	NA	NA	TGTGCCAGCAAAACCATAGCCAAAAACATTCAGTACTTC	CASKTIAKNIQYF
TRBJ2-5	TRBV6-6	NA	NA	TGTGCCAGCAGTATACGGGAGAGAAGTAAAGAGACCCAGTACTTC	CASSIRERSKETQYF
TRBJ1-2	TRBV20-1	NA	NA	TGCAGTGCCCCAAGGGAAGGAATGAACTATGGCTACACCTTC	CSAPREGMNYGYTF
TRBJ2-7	TRBV5-1	NA	TRBD1	TGCGCCAGCAGCTTGGATACCGGGACAGTCTCCTACGAGCAGTACTTC	CASSLDTGTVSYEQYF
TRBJ1-2	TRBV10-3	NA	NA	TGTGCCATCAAGGGCGATTCTAACTATGGCTACACCTTC	CAIKGDSNYGYTF
TRBJ1-3	TRBV4-1	NA	NA	TGCGCCAGCAGCCAAGTAGGGGGCTCTGGAAACACCATATATTTT	CASSQVGGSGNTIYF
TRBJ2-6	TRBV20-1	NA	NA	TGCAGTGCTAGGTTGGCAGGGGCTGGGGATGTGGCCAACGTCCTGACTTTC	CSARLAGAGDVANVLTF
TRBJ2-7	TRBV27	NA	NA	TGTGCCAGCACCCCCTACGTGGGGGTCTACGAGCAGTACTTC	CASTPYVGVYEQYF
TRBJ1-4	TRBV5-1	NA	NA	TGCGCCAGCAGCTCAGGGTTACTACGAAGGGAAAAACTGTTTTTT	CASSSGLLRREKLFF
TRBJ1-2	TRBV9	NA	TRBD1	TGTGCCAGCAGCGGGACAGGATTTCCAGCCTATGGCTACACCTTC	CASSGTGFPAYGYTF
TRBJ2-5	TRBV5-1	NA	NA	TGCGCCAGCAGCTTCGGAGCACAAGAGACCCAGTACTTC	CASSFGAQETQYF
TRBJ2-5	TRBV7-9	NA	TRBD1	TGTGCCAGCGGGACAGGGGTGGAGACCCAGTACTTC	CASGTGVETQYF
TRBJ2-7	TRBV7-9	NA	NA	TGTGCCAGCAGCCCTCTCATTGGGGGTTACGAGCAGTACTTC	CASSPLIGGYEQYF
TRBJ2-6	TRBV14	NA	NA	TGTGCCAGCAGCCAAGGGGGTCTTGGGGCCAACGTCCTGACTTTC	CASSQGGLGANVLTF
TRBJ1-2	TRBV29-1	NA	NA	TGCAGCGTTGAGGGGGGAATGGCGACAGGCCCCTTCTATGGCTACACCTTC	CSVEGGMATGPFYGYTF
TRBJ2-7	TRBV5-1	NA	TRBD2	TGCGCCAGCAGCTTGGGGACTTTCCGACTAGCACCCCACGAGCAGTACTTC	CASSLGTFRLAPHEQYF
TRBJ1-2	TRBV5-1	few	NA	TGCGCCAGCAGCTTGAACAGGGTCGAGTCGTCTGGCTACACCTTC	CASSLNRVESSGYTF
TRBJ2-1	TRBV5-1	few	TRBD1	TGCGCCAGCAGCCCAGACAGGGCCCCGTTTGGGGAGCAGTTCTTC	CASSPDRAPFGEQFF
TRBJ2-3	TRBV9	NA	NA	TGTGCCAGCAGCTCCCGTAGCCTGACAGATACGCAGTATTTT	CASSSRSLTDTQYF
TRBJ2-4	TRBV21-1	NA	NA	TGTGCCAGCAGCAAAGGGACAGGGAGGACCTTGAGGCAAAACATTCAGTACTTC	CASSKGTGRTLRQNIQYF
TRBJ1-5	TRBV12-5	few	TRBD1	TGTGCTAGTGGGAACGGGACAGGGTCGGTCCGGCAGCCCCAGCATTTT	CASGNGTGSVRQPQHF
TRBJ2-5	TRBV27	NA	TRBD2	TGTGCCAGCAGTTTATACGCGACTAGCGGGGGCATAGAGACCCAGTACTTC	CASSLYATSGGIETQYF
TRBJ2-1	TRBV2	NA	TRBD1	TGTGCCAGCAAGGACAGGGGGTACAATGAGCAGTTCTTC	CASKDRGYNEQFF
TRBJ2-5	TRBV18	NA	NA	TGTGCCAGCAGAGCCGGGACCAGCCAAGAGACCCAGTACTTC	CASRAGTSQETQYF
TRBJ2-5	TRBV6-1	few	NA	TGTGCCAGCAGTGATGGGCAGGGTACTGAGACCCAGTACTTC	CASSDGQGTETQYF
TRBJ2-1	TRBV3-1	few	TRBD2	TGTGCCAGCAGCCCGCGGCGGCCTAGCGGTTACAATGAGCAGTTCTTC	CASSPRRPSGYNEQFF
TRBJ2-1	TRBV5-1	few	NA	TGCGCCAGCAGCTTGGCTCCAGGGTGGGCGGGTAATGAGCAGTTCTTC	CASSLAPGWAGNEQFF
TRBJ2-5	TRBV5-1	few	TRBD2	TGCGCCAGCAGCTTGGATGGTGGGACTAGTCAAGAGACCCAGTACTTC	CASSLDGGTSQETQYF
TRBJ1-1	TRBV7-3	NA	NA	TGTGCCAGCAGCTTTAGCAGGGACACTGAAGCTTTCTTT	CASSFSRDTEAFF
TRBJ2-5	TRBV4-1	NA	NA	TGCGCCAGCAGCCAAGATGGGGCAGGGTTTGGGACCCAGTACTTC	CASSQDGAGFGTQYF
TRBJ2-3	TRBV5-5	NA	TRBD1	TGTGCCAGCAGCCGTCAGGACAGGGATGCAGATACGCAGTATTTT	CASSRQDRDADTQYF